This TCR beta chain derives from a study of cytomegalovirus exposure and HLA in healthy donors. Repertoires were generated with immunoSEQ multiplex PCR, while TCRdb's copy carries only in-frame clones and drops some. The sample contains about 360,000 clones, approximately 90% of which appear only once. Germline V gene lookup returns CDR1 MNHNS and CDR2 SASEGT. CDR3 length equals 16 residues. The V segment lost 3 bases and the J segment 1 base; nucleotides outside the gene matches: 8. This receptor was obtained from a young woman in good health and CMV-seronegative. Sequences were obtained from PBMCs. The chain joins TRBV6-1 to TRBJ2-7, with 8 bases identical to TRBD2. The CDR3 DNA reads as TGTGCCAGCAGTGAGGATAGCGGGACCCCTTCCTACGAGCAGTACTTC. Protein sequence: CASSEDSGTPSYEQYF.